These 17 T cell receptor beta chains share one sample of origin, sequenced in a study of sequential checkpoint blockade in melanoma. Treatment noted: randomized to nivolumab then ipilimumab (arm A) or the reverse (arm B). The data were produced by immunoSEQ multiplex PCR, yet TCRdb's version contains in-frame clones alone and is incomplete. Among about 37,000 clones listed, over 30% were seen once. The sample consisted of tumor tissue (inferred from file names), taken from a patient given nivolumab and ipilimumab in sequence. The receptors stem from a human donor with melanoma.

The rearrangement joins TRBV11-3 to TRBJ2-2; D might be TRBD2 (6 bases). Germline CDR1 SGHNT, CDR2 YENEEA. The CDR3 covers 16 residues. V lost 5 bases, J lost 7 bases, and 20 bases lay in between. The CDR3 reads CASSPGPGVGLGELFF. The DNA of the CDR3 is TGTGCCAGCAGCCCCGGGCCGGGAGTCGGGCTCGGGGAGCTGTTTTTT.

The genes are TRBV1 and TRBJ1-2. TRBV1 is marked as a pseudogene. CDR3 length: 12 residues. The CDR3 region is CASSQVSGGYTF. The DNA for the CDR3 is TGCGCCAGCAGCCAAGTGTCGGGAGGCTACACCTTC.

DNA of the CDR3: TGTGCCAGCAGCTTAACGTGGGGATACGAGCAGTACTTC. It is translated as CASSLTWGYEQYF. V usage is TRBV7-4 and J usage is TRBJ2-7, with no clear D. V was pared by 2 bases and J by 4 bases, with 9 bases between. The CDR3 spans 13 residues. The germline gives CDR1 SGHVT, CDR2 SQSDAQ.

The sample holds a few counts of this clone. The chain recombines TRBV18 with TRBJ1-1; D is ambiguous. Between the trimmed V and J ends, which lost 2 bases and 3 bases, there was a span of 7 bases. The CDR3 spans 13 residues. Germline CDR1 KGHSH, CDR2 LQKENI. The CDR3 spells CASSPLQDTEAFF. For the CDR3, the DNA is TGTGCCAGCTCACCATTGCAGGACACTGAAGCTTTCTTT. The whole variable domain, filled in from reference TRBV18 and TRBJ1-1, reads NAGVMQNPRHLVRRRGQEARLRCSPMKGHSHVYWYRQLPEEGLKFMVYLQKENIIDESGMPKERFSAEFPKEGPSILRIQQVVRGDSAAYFCASSPLQDTEAFFGQGTRLTVV.

V gene TRBV5-1 combines with J gene TRBJ2-7, with 7 bases that match TRBD1. This CDR3 contains 14 residues. Germline-derived CDR1 and CDR2 are SGHRS and YFSETQ. V dropped 1 base and J dropped 7; count of bases not matched to a gene: 8. CDR3: CASSLQTGVSEQYF. CDR3 bases: TGCGCCAGCAGCTTGCAAACAGGGGTTAGTGAGCAGTACTTC.

Only a few counts were recorded for this clone. V is TRBV6-8 and J is TRBJ2-7, with D possibly called TRBD1 or TRBD2 (5 bases each). Trimming left V 4 bases short and J 2 bases short, with 15 bases between. Germline V gives CDR1 MNHGY, CDR2 SAAAGT. This CDR3 has 15 amino acids. The CDR3 is CASSLGEHITYEQYF. The CDR3 DNA reads as TGTGCCAGCAGTTTGGGGGAACATATCACCTACGAGCAGTACTTC.

The sample holds a few counts of this clone. This sequence joins TRBV30 and TRBJ1-2; maybe TRBD1 (5 bases). With 4 bases removed from V and 1 base from J, the gap between germline ends came to 19 bases. The CDR3 loop spans 16 amino acids. Germline V lookup: CDR1 GTSNPN, CDR2 SVGIG (reference sequence). For the CDR3, the DNA is TGTGCCTGGAATATAGATCAGGGTGGGGGTAACTATGGCTACACCTTC. It yields the protein CAWNIDQGGGNYGYTF.

This chain connects TRBV6-8 to TRBJ2-3; unclear D gene. The CDR3 has 15 residues. Germline values: CDR1 MNHGY, CDR2 SAAAGT. V lost 7 bases and J lost 2, with 16 bases in between. The CDR3 DNA follows: TGTGCCAGCAAGAACCTACTAACAAACACAGATACGCAGTATTTT. Translating gives CASKNLLTNTDTQYF.

The chain is built from TRBV5-1 and TRBJ2-5; 10 nucleotides align to TRBD2. There are 16 residues in the CDR3. Germline values: CDR1 SGHRS, CDR2 YFSETQ. Germline trimming cut 5 bases from V and 3 bases from J; bases unmatched to any gene: 10. The CDR3, as DNA: TGCGCCAGCAGTCCAAATCTAGCGGGGGACAAAGAGACCCAGTACTTC. Translation gives CASSPNLAGDKETQYF.

V gene TRBV11-3 combines with J gene TRBJ2-1; D gene ambiguous. Germline values: CDR1 SGHNT, CDR2 YENEEA. CDR3 length: 15 residues. The V end was cut by 7 bases, the J end by 5 bases, with 18 bases between. CDR3 protein: CASKELEYLHNEQFF. The CDR3 DNA is TGTGCCAGCAAAGAGTTGGAGTATCTTCACAATGAGCAGTTCTTC.

V usage is TRBV25-1 and J usage is TRBJ2-1, with D unclear. V dropped 4 bases and J dropped 5 bases, with 12 bases sitting between them. Germline CDR1 is MGHDK and CDR2 is SYGVNS. The CDR3 contains 14 residues. The DNA of the CDR3 is TGTGCCAGCAGTGCCTCGTGGTCCGACAATGAGCAGTTCTTC. Amino acid sequence: CASSASWSDNEQFF.

The rearrangement joins TRBV15 to TRBJ2-7, with D tentatively TRBD2 (6 bases). Looked up from germline, CDR1 is LNHNV and CDR2 is YYDKDF (reference sequence). V lost 0 bases, J lost 2 bases, and 8 bases lay in between. CDR3 size: 14 residues. This CDR3 reads CATSRDRLAYEQYF. The CDR3 region has the DNA TGTGCCACCAGCAGAGATAGACTAGCCTACGAGCAGTACTTC.

This clone was seen a single time. The chain couples TRBV19 to TRBJ2-7, with D uncertain. CDR1 and CDR2 (germline): LNHDA, SQIVND (reference sequence). V lost 5 bases to trimming and J lost 1 base, with 18 bases between them. The CDR3 runs 16 residues. CDR3 amino acids: CASSDLFPLGSYEQYF. The CDR3 nucleotides are TGTGCCAGTAGTGACCTCTTCCCTTTGGGATCCTACGAGCAGTACTTC.

V is TRBV25-1 and J is TRBJ2-5; the match to TRBD1 covers 8 bases. Germline assignment: CDR1 MGHDK and CDR2 SYGVNS. J gave up 4 bases and V 5 bases, and 3 bases lay outside the gene matches. There are 13 residues in the CDR3. In DNA, the CDR3 is TGTGCCAGCAGTAATCAGGGGGCAGAGACCCAGTACTTC. It is translated as CASSNQGAETQYF.

This clone was counted between two and nine times. The chain employs TRBV7-2 and TRBJ2-4; D is perhaps TRBD1 or TRBD2 (6 bases each). The CDR3 loop spans 14 amino acids. Germline V gene sequence: CDR1 SGHTA, CDR2 FQGNSA. Trimming pared 4 bases from V and 5 bases from J, leaving 12 bases between. The CDR3: CASSSTGGENIQYF. CDR3 in DNA: TGTGCCAGCAGCTCGACAGGCGGGGAAAACATTCAGTACTTC.

The rearrangement joins TRBV5-1 to TRBJ1-2; a possible D gene is TRBD1 (6 bases). The CDR3 contains 17 residues. Trimming cost V 7 bases and J 2 bases, with 24 bases left between them. Germline assignment: CDR1 SGHRS and CDR2 YFSETQ. The CDR3 is CASRVGQGLFVNYGYTF. CDR3 sequence (DNA): TGCGCCAGCCGAGTCGGGCAGGGGCTCTTTGTAAACTATGGCTACACCTTC.

The chain joins TRBV7-5 to TRBJ2-3; the table calls TRBD2, which could not be checked here. TRBV7-5 is given as a pseudogene. The CDR3 is 16 residues long. In nucleotides, the CDR3 is TGTGCCAGCAGCTTAAGTCTTAGCGGGAGAACAGATACGCAGTATTTT. Translated, it gives CASSLSLSGRTDTQYF.